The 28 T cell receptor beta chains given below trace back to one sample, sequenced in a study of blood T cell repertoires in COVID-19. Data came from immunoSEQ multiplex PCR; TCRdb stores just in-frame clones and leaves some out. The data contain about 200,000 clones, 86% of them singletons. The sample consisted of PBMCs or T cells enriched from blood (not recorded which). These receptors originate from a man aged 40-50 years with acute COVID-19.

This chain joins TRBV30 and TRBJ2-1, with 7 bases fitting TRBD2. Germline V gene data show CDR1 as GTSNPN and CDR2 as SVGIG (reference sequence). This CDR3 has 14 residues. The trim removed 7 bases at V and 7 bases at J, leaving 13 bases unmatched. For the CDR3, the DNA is TGTGCCTCCCTGGGGAGCGGGAAGATTAATGAGCAGTTCTTC. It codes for CASLGSGKINEQFF.

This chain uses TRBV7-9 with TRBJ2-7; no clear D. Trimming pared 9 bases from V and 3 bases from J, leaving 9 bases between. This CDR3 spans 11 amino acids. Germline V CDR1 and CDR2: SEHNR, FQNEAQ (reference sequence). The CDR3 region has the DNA TGTGCCAGGGCACACAACTACGAGCAGTACTTC. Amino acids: CARAHNYEQYF.

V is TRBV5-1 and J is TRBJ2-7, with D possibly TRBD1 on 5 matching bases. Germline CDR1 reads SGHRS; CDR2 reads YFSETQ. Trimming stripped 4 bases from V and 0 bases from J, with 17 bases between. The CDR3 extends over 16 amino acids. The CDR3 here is CASSQTGHPSSYEQYF. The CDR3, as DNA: TGCGCCAGCAGCCAAACAGGCCACCCCAGCTCCTACGAGCAGTACTTC.

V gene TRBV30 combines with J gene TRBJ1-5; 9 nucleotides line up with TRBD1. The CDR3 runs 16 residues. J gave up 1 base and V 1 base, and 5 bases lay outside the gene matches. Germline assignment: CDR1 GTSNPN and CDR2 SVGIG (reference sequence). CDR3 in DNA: TGTGCCTGGAGTGGGGACAGGGCAAACAGCAATCAGCCCCAGCATTTT. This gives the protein CAWSGDRANSNQPQHF.

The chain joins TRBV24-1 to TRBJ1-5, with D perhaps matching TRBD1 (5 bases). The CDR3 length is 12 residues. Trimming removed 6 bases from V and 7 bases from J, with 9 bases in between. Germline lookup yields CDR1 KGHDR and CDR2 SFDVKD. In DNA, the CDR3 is TGTGCCACCAGTCAGGGATTACAGCCCCAGCATTTT. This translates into CATSQGLQPQHF.

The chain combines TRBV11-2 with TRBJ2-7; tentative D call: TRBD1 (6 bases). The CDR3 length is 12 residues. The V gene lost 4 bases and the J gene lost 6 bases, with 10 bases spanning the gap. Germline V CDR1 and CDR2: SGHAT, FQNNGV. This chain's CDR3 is CASSWGPIEQYF. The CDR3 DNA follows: TGTGCCAGCAGCTGGGGGCCCATCGAGCAGTACTTC.

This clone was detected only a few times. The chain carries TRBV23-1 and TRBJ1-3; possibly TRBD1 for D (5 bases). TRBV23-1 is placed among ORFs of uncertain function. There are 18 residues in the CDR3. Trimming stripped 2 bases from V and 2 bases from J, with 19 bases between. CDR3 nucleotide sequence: TGCGCCAGCAGTCAAATCGCCTCCACGTGGGGGGCTGGAAACACCATATATTTT. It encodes CASSQIASTWGAGNTIYF.

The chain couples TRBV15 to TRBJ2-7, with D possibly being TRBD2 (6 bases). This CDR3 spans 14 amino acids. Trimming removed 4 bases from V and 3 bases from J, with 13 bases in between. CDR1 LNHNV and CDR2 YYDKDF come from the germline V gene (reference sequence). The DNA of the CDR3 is TGTGCCACCAGCACCCGGGACTCCAGCTACGAGCAGTACTTC. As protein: CATSTRDSSYEQYF. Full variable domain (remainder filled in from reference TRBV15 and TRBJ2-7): DAMVIQNPRYQVTQFGKPVTLSCSQTLNHNVMYWYQQKSSQAPKLLFHYYDKDFNNEADTPDNFQSRRPNTSFCFLDIRSPGLGDTAMYLCATSTRDSSYEQYFGPGTRLTVT.

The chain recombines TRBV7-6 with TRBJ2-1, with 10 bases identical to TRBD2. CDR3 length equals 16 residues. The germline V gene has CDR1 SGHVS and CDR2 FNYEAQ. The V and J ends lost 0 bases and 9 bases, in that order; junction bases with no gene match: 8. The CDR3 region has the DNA TGTGCCAGCAGCTTAGCGGGGCTAGCGGGAGCGGGTGAGCAGTTCTTC. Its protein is CASSLAGLAGAGEQFF.

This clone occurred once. The CDR3 spells CASSSLAGGPTGELFF. The CDR3 region has the DNA TGTGCCAGCAGCTCGCTAGCGGGAGGGCCGACCGGGGAGCTGTTTTTT. The V and J genes are TRBV5-8 and TRBJ2-2; 12 bases align to TRBD2. V trimming: 3 bases; J trimming: 5 bases; junction bases outside the gene matches: 5. Germline CDR1 reads SGHTS; CDR2 reads YDEGEE. The CDR3 loop spans 16 amino acids. Full variable domain (rest looked up from reference TRBV5-8 and TRBJ2-2): EAGVTQSPTHLIKTRGQQATLRCSPISGHTSVYWYQQALGLGLQFLLWYDEGEERNRGNFPPRFSGRQFPNYSSELNVNALELEDSALYLCASSSLAGGPTGELFFGEGSRLTVL.

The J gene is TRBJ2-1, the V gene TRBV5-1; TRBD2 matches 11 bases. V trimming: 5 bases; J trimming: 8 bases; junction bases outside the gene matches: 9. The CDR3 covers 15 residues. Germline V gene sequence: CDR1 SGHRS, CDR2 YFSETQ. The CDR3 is CASSGGLAGGDEQFF. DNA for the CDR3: TGCGCCAGCAGTGGGGGGCTAGCGGGAGGTGATGAGCAGTTCTTC.

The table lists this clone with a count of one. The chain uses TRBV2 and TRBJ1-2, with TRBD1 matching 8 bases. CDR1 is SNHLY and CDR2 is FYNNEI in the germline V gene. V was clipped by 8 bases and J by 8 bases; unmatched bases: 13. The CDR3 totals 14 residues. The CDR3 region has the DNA TGTGCCAGCCTCGGCAGGGGGCGCGGTGGGGGCTACACCTTC. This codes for CASLGRGRGGGYTF.

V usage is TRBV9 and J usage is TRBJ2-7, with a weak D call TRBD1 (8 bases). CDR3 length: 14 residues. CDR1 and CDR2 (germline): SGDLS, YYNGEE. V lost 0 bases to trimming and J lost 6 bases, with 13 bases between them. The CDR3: CASSVGDRTSEQYF. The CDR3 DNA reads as TGTGCCAGCAGCGTAGGGGACAGGACTAGCGAGCAGTACTTC. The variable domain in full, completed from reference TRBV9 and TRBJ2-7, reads DSGVTQTPKHLITATGQRVTLRCSPRSGDLSVYWYQQSLDQGLQFLIQYYNGEERAKGNILERFSAQQFPDLHSELNLSSLELGDSALYFCASSVGDRTSEQYFGPGTRLTVT.

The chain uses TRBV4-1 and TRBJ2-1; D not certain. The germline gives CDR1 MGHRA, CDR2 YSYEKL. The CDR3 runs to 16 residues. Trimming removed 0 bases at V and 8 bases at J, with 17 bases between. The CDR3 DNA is TGCGCCAGCAGCCAAGATCCCGGTAACGACTTCTATGAGCAGTTCTTC. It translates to CASSQDPGNDFYEQFF.

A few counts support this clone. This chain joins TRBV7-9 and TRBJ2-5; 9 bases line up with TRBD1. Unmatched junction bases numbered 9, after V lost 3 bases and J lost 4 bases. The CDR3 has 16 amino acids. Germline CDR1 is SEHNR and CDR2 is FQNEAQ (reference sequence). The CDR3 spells CASSLSMGQGGETQYF. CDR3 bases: TGTGCCAGCAGCTTGAGTATGGGACAGGGAGGAGAGACCCAGTACTTC.

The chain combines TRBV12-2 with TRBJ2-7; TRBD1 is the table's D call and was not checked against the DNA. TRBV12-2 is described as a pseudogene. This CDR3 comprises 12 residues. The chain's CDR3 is CASRLGHYEQYF. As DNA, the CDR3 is TGTGCAAGTCGCTTAGGGCACTACGAGCAGTACTTC.

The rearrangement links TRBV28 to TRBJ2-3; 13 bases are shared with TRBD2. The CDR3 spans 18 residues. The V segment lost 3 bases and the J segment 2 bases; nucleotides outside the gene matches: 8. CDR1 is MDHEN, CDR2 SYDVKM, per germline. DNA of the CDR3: TGTGCCAGCAGTTTCCCCGGGGGACTAGCGGGATACACAGATACGCAGTATTTT. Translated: CASSFPGGLAGYTDTQYF.

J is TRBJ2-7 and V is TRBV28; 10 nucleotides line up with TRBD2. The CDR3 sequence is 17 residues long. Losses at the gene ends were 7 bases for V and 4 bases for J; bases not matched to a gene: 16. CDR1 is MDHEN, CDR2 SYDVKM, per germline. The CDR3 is CASTTLGAGGILYEQYF. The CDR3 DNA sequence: TGTGCCAGCACCACCCTGGGAGCGGGAGGGATACTATACGAGCAGTACTTC. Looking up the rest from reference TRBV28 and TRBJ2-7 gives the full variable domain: DVKVTQSSRYLVKRTGEKVFLECVQDMDHENMFWYRQDPGLGLRLIYFSYDVKMKEKGDIPEGYSVSREKKERFSLILESASTNQTSMYLCASTTLGAGGILYEQYFGPGTRLTVT.

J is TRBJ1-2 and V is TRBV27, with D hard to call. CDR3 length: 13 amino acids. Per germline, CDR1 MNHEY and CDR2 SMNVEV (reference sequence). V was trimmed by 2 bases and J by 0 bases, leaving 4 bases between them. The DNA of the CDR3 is TGTGCCAGCAGTTTAACAGCTAACTATGGCTACACCTTC. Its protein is CASSLTANYGYTF.

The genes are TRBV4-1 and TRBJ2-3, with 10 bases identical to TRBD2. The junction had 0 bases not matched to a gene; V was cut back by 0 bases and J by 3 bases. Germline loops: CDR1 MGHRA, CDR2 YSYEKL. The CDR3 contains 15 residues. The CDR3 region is CASSQETSGTDTQYF. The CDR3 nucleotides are TGCGCCAGCAGCCAAGAGACTAGCGGGACAGATACGCAGTATTTT.

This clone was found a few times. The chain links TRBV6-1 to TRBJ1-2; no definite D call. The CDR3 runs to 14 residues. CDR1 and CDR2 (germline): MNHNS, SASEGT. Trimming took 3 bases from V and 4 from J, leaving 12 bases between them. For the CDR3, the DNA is TGTGCCAGCAGTGAGACGACTGGTGGCTATGGCTACACCTTC. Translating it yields CASSETTGGYGYTF.

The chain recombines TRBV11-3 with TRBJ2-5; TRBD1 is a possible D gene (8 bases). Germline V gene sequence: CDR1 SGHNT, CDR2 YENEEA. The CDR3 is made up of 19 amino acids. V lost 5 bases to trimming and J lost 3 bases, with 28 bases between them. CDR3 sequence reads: CASSIGGTGSLADKETQYF. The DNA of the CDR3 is TGTGCCAGCAGCATTGGGGGGACAGGTAGTCTAGCGGATAAAGAGACCCAGTACTTC.

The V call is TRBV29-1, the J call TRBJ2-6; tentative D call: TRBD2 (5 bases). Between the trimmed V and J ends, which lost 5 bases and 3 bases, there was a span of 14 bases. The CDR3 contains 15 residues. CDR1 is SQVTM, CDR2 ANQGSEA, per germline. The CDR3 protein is CSVPQFGDGANVLTF. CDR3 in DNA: TGCAGCGTTCCACAGTTCGGGGATGGGGCCAACGTCCTGACTTTC.

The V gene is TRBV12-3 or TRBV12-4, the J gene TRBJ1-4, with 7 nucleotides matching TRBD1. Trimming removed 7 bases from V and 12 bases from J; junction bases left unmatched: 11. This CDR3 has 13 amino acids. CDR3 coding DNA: TGTGCCAGCACCTATAGGGCTGGGACAGAACTGTTTTTT. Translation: CASTYRAGTELFF.

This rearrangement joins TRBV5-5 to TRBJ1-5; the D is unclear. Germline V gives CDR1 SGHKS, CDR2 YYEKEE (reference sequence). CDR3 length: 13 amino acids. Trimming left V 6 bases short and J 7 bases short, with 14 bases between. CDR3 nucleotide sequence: TGTGCCAGCAACGCGGGAATCAACCAGCCCCAGCATTTT. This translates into CASNAGINQPQHF.

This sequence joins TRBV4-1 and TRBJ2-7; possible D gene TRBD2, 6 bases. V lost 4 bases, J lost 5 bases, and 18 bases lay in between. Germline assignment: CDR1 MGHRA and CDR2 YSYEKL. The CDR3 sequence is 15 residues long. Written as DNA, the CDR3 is TGCGCCAGCAGCCGCCACCGGGACTTAAAAGACGAGCAGTACTTC. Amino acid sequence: CASSRHRDLKDEQYF.

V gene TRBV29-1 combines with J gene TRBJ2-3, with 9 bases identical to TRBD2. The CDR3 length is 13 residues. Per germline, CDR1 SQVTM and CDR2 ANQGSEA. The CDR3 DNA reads TGCAGTAGCGGGAGTTCTGGAACAGATACGCAGTATTTT. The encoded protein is CSSGSSGTDTQYF.

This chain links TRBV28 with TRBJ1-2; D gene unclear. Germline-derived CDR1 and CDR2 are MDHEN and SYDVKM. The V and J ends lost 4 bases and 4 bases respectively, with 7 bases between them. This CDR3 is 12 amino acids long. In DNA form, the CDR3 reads TGTGCCAGCAGTTCCCCTTCCTATGGCTACACCTTC. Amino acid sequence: CASSSPSYGYTF.